Reported below is one T cell receptor (beta chain). Antigen: not known. This entry is derived from a study of siplizumab effects on memory and regulatory T cells. Study outcomes and limitations: Neither a naive nor a memory phenotype was assignable to roughly 75-95% of proliferating CD4+ or CD8+ clones.

Assay used: immunoSEQ multiplex PCR; TCRdb lists only in-frame clones, some missing. The sample contains some 100,000 clones, 90% to 95% of which appear only once. The source is a human donor in good health. Sequenced input: Tregs sorted from blood.

The CDR3 loop is CASSTPGFTDTQYF. The DNA for the CDR3 is TGTGCCAGTAGTACTCCAGGGTTCACAGATACGCAGTATTTT. This chain connects TRBV19 to TRBJ2-3; weak D call: TRBD1 (5 bases). CDR1 LNHDA and CDR2 SQIVND come from the germline V gene (reference sequence). CDR3 length: 14 residues. V lost 4 bases, J lost 2 bases, and 10 bases lay in between.